This TCR beta chain emerged from a study of graft-versus-host responses after intestinal transplantation. Study context: Multivisceral, liver-intestinal, or isolated intestinal grafts were transplanted into recipients.

V lost 2 bases, J lost 4 bases, and 8 bases stayed unmatched. Looked up from germline, CDR1 is GTSNPN and CDR2 is SVGIG (reference sequence). This CDR3 has 15 amino acids. As to this clone: Its antigen remains unidentified.

Assay: immunoSEQ multiplex PCR; the TCRdb copy retains only in-frame clones and omits some. This sample has fewer than 95,000 clones, with over 80% found just once. Study-level results: Within the allografts of patients who had graft-donor T cell macrochimerism, graft-versus-host to host-versus-graft clonal ratios were high. Peak GvH clone levels in circulation were associated with early post-transplant HvG declines. GvH clones surfaced in recipient marrow, some emerging earlier in ileum or blood.

This chain uses TRBV30 with TRBJ2-7, with 10 bases aligning to TRBD2. The material sequenced was unstimulated CD8+ T cells sorted from spleen or lymph node cells, taken before intestinal transplant. This TCR was recovered from a human donor who received an intestinal transplant. CDR3 protein: CAWSLGAGGLYEQYF. CDR3 DNA: TGTGCCTGGAGTCTGGGAGCGGGGGGGTTGTACGAGCAGTACTTC.